The rows below give T cell receptor beta chains drawn from one sample of a study of PD-1 blockade in classical Hodgkin lymphoma. Produced via immunoSEQ multiplex PCR; TCRdb's table is partial and in-frame only. Of about 24,000 clones in the sample, about 80% were seen once. Sequenced here: peripheral blood mononuclear cells (PBMCs), sampled at baseline. The receptors originated from a human donor with classical Hodgkin lymphoma. Both conserved end residues are part of each CDR3. A D gene is named only where the DNA matches it firmly. Rows may omit the clone size; those that give it use once, few, many or a size class.

cdr3_length	clone_size	d_call	v_call	j_call	cdr3_nt	cdr3_aa
18	-	TRBD2	TRBV10-3	TRBJ2-1	TGTGCCATCAGTGAGCCCCACCTACTAGCGGGGATCTTCAATGAGCAGTTCTTC	CAISEPHLLAGIFNEQFF
15	-	-	TRBV10-3	TRBJ1-2	TGTGCCATCAGTACCCAGGAACGGGGCCACTATGGCTACACCTTC	CAISTQERGHYGYTF
14	-	-	TRBV13	TRBJ2-3	TGTGCCAGCAGCGAAGACAGGAGCACAGATACGCAGTATTTT	CASSEDRSTDTQYF
14	few	-	TRBV4-1	TRBJ1-1	TGCGCCAGCAGCCGACCCGGATCGAACACTGAAGCTTTCTTT	CASSRPGSNTEAFF
19	once	TRBD1	TRBV4-2	TRBJ1-2	TGTGCCAGCAGCCGAATGACCGGGACAGGGGGTACCCTTAACTATGGCTACACCTTC	CASSRMTGTGGTLNYGYTF
14	-	TRBD1	TRBV30	TRBJ1-3	TGTGCCTGGAGTGTACAGGGGGCTGGAAACACCATATATTTT	CAWSVQGAGNTIYF
13	-	-	TRBV5-5	TRBJ1-1	TGTGCCAGCAGCCGGGGCGGGGACACTGAAGCTTTCTTT	CASSRGGDTEAFF
13	-	TRBD2	TRBV5-6	TRBJ2-3	TGTGCCAGCCAGTACGGGGGGAGAGATACGCAGTATTTT	CASQYGGRDTQYF
14	-	-	TRBV6-5	TRBJ1-3	TGTGCCAGCAGTTACTCGTTAAAAGGAAACACCATATATTTT	CASSYSLKGNTIYF
17	-	-	TRBV4-1	TRBJ1-3	TGCGCCAGCAGTCCAAGTATTTTGGGGTTATTTTTAGGCACCATATATTTT	CASSPSILGLFLGTIYF